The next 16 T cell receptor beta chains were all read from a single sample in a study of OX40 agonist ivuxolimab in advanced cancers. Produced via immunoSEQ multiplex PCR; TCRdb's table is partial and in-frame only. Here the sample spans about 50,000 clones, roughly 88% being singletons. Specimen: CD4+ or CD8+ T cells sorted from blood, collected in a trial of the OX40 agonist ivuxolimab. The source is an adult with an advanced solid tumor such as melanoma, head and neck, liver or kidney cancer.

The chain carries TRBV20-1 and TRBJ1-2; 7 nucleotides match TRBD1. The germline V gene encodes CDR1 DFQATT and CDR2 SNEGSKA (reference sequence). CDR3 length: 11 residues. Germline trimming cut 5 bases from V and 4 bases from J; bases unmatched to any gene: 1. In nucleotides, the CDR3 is TGCAGTGCTTGGACAGGCTATGGCTACACCTTC. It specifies CSAWTGYGYTF.

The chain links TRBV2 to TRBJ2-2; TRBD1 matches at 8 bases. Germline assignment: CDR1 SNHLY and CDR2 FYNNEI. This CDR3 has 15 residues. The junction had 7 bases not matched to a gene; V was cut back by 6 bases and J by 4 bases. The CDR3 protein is CASRAGQVGTGELFF. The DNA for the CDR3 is TGTGCCAGCAGGGCGGGACAGGTCGGCACCGGGGAGCTGTTTTTT.

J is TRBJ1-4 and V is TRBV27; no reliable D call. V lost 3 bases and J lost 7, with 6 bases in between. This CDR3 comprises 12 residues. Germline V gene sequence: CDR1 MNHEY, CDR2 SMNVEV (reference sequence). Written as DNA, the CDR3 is TGTGCCAGCAGTTTCCTCGGTGAAAAACTGTTTTTT. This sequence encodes CASSFLGEKLFF.

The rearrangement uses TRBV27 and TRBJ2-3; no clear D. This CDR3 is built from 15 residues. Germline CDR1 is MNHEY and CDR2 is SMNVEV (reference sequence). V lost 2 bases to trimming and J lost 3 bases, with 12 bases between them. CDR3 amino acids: CASSLGGSPTDTQYF. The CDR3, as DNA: TGTGCCAGCAGTTTAGGTGGAAGTCCTACAGATACGCAGTATTTT.

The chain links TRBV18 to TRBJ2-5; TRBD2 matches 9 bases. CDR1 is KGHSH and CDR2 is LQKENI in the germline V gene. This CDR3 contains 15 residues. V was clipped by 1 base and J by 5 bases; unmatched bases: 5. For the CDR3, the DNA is TGTGCCAGCTCACCACTGACTAGCGGCATGGAGACCCAGTACTTC. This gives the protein CASSPLTSGMETQYF. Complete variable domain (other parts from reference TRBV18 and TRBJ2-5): NAGVMQNPRHLVRRRGQEARLRCSPMKGHSHVYWYRQLPEEGLKFMVYLQKENIIDESGMPKERFSAEFPKEGPSILRIQQVVRGDSAAYFCASSPLTSGMETQYFGPGTRLLVL.

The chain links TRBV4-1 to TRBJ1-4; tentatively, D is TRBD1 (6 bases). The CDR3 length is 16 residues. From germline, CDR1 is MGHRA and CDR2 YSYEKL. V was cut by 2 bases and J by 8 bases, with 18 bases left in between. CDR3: CASSQPRRGLGEKLFF. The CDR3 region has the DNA TGCGCCAGCAGCCAACCACGCAGGGGCTTAGGGGAAAAACTGTTTTTT.

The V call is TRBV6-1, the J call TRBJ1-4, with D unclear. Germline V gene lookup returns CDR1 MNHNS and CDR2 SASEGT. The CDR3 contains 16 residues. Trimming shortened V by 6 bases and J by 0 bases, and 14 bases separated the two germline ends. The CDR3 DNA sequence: TGTGCCAGCAGCGAAACCTCACATACAACTAATGAAAAACTGTTTTTT. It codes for CASSETSHTTNEKLFF.

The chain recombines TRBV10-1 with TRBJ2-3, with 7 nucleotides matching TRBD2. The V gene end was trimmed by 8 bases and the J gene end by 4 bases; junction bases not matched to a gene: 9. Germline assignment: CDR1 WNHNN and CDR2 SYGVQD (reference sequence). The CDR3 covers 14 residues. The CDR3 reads CASSREAGSDTQYF. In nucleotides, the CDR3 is TGCGCCAGCTCCCGGGAAGCGGGATCAGATACGCAGTATTTT.

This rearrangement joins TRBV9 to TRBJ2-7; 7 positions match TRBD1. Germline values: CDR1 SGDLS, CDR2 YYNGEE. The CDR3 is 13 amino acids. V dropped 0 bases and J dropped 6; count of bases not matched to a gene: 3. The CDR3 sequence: CASSVGQGGEQYF. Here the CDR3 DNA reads TGTGCCAGCAGCGTAGGACAGGGTGGCGAGCAGTACTTC. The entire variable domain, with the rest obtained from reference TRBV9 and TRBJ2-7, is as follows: DSGVTQTPKHLITATGQRVTLRCSPRSGDLSVYWYQQSLDQGLQFLIQYYNGEERAKGNILERFSAQQFPDLHSELNLSSLELGDSALYFCASSVGQGGEQYFGPGTRLTVT.

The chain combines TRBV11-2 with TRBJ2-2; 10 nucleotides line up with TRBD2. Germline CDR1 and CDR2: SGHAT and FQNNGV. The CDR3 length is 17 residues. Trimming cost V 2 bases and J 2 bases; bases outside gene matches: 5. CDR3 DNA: TGTGCCAGCAGCTTATCTAGCGGGAGAAGCAACACCGGGGAGCTGTTTTTT. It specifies CASSLSSGRSNTGELFF. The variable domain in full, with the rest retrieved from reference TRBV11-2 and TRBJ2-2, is EAGVAQSPRYKIIEKRQSVAFWCNPISGHATLYWYQQILGQGPKLLIQFQNNGVVDDSQLPKDRFSAERLKGVDSTLKIQPAKLEDSAVYLCASSLSSGRSNTGELFFGEGSRLTVL.

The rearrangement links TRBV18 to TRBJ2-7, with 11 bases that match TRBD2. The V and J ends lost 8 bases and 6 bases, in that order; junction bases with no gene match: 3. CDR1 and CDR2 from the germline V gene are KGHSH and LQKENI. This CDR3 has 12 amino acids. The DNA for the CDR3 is TGTGCCAGCGGCGGGACTAGCGGCGAGCAGTACTTC. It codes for CASGGTSGEQYF.

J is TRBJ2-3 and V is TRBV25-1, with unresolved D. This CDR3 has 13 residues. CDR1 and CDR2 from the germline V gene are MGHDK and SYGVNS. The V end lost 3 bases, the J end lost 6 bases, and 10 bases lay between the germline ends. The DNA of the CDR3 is TGTGCCAGCAGTGAGCTGCTCCAGGATACGCAGTATTTT. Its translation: CASSELLQDTQYF.

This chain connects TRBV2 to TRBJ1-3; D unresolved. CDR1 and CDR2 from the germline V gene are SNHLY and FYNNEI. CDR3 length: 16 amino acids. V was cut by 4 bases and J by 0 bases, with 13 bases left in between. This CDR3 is CASSGGPLSSGNTIYF. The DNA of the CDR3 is TGTGCCAGCAGTGGTGGACCCTTAAGCTCTGGAAACACCATATATTTT.

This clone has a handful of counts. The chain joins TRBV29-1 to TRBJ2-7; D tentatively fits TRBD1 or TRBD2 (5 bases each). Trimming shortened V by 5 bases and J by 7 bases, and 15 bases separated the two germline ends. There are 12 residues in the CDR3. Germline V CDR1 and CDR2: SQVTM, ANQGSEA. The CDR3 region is CSVRDGVREQYF. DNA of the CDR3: TGCAGCGTTAGGGACGGGGTCCGGGAGCAGTACTTC.

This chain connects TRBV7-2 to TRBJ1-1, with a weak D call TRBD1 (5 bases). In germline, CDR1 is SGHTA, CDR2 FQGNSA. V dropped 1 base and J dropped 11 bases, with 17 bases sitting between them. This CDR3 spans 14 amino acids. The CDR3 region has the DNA TGTGCCAGCAGCTTAGATTGGTCGGGGCCCGGGGCTTTCTTT. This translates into CASSLDWSGPGAFF.

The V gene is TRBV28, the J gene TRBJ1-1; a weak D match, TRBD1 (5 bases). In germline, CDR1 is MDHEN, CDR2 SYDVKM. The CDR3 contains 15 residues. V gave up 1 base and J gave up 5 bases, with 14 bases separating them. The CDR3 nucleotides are TGTGCCAGCAGTTTATACGGCAGGGATAGAACTGAAGCTTTCTTT. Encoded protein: CASSLYGRDRTEAFF.